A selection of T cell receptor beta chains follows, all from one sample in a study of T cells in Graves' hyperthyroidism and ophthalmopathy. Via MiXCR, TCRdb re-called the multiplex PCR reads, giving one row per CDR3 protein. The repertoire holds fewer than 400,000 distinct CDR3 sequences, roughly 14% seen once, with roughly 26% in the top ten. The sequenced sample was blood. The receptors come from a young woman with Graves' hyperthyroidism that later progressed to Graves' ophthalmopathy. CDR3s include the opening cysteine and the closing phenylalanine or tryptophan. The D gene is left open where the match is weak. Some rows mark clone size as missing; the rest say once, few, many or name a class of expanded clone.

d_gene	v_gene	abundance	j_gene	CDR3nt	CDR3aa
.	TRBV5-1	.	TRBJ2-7	TGCGCCAGCAGTATGGACAGAGGGCCCTACGAGCAGTACTTC	CASSMDRGPYEQYF
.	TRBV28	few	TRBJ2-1	TGTGCCAGCAGTTTGAGGATCTCGAGCGGTGAGCAGTTCTTC	CASSLRISSGEQFF
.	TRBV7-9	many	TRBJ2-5	TGTGCCAGCAGCTTAGTCACTTATCAAGAGACCCAGTACTTC	CASSLVTYQETQYF
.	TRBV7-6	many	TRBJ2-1	TGTGCCAGCAGCCCCGAGGCCTCCTACAATGAGCAGTTCTTC	CASSPEASYNEQFF
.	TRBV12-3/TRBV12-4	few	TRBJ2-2	TGTGCCAGCAGTTTTCTAGCAGGCGCGAACACCGGGGAGCTGTTTTTT	CASSFLAGANTGELFF
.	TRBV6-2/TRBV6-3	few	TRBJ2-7	TGTGCCAGCACCCAAAAAGGGGGTGCCAGTCACTCCTACGAGCAGTACTTC	CASTQKGGASHSYEQYF
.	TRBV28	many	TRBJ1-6	TGTGCCAGCAGTCTAACCATGGGCCCGAATTCACCCCTCCACTTT	CASSLTMGPNSPLHF
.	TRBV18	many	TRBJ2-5	TGTGCCAGCTCAGAGCTCCAAGAGACCCAGTACTTC	CASSELQETQYF
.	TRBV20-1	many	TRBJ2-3	TGCAGTGCTAGAGCTGGGCTTACCGGAGATACGCAGTATTTT	CSARAGLTGDTQYF
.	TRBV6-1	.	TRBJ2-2	TGTGCCAGCAGTGAAAATCGGGAGTTCACCGGGGAGCTGTTTTTT	CASSENREFTGELFF
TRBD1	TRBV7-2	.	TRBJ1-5	TGTGCCAGCAGCGGACAGGGAACTAGCAGTCAGCCCCAGCATTTT	CASSGQGTSSQPQHF
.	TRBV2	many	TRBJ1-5	TGTGCCAGCAGTGAACAAATGGATCAGAATCAGCCCCAGCATTTT	CASSEQMDQNQPQHF
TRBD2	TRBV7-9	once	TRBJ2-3	TGTGCCAGCAGCGAAGTTATAACTAGCGGGAGCACAGATACGCAGTATTTT	CASSEVITSGSTDTQYF
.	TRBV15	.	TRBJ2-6	TGTGCCACCAGCAGAGATTTGGCCTCTGGGGCCAACGTCCTGACTTTC	CATSRDLASGANVLTF
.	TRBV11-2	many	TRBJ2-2	TGTGCCAGCAGCGAGACAGGGAACACCGGGGAGCTGTTTTTT	CASSETGNTGELFF
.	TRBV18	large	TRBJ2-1	TGTGCCAGCTCACCACCGAATTATCAGGATGAGCAGTTCTTC	CASSPPNYQDEQFF
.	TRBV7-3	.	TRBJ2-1	TGTGCCAGCAGCTCATACTCTGCCCAACTAGTGGGATACAATGAGCAGTTCTTC	CASSSYSAQLVGYNEQFF
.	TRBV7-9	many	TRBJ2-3	TGTGCCAGCACCACAAAACAGGGAAGGACAGATACGCAGTATTTT	CASTTKQGRTDTQYF
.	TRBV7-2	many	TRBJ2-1	TGTGCCAGCAGCTTAGGGGGTAGCGTAGGGGGTGAGCAGTTCTTC	CASSLGGSVGGEQFF
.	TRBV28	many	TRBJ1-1	TGTGCCAGCAACCGCCGGGCCTGGAACACTGAAGCTTTCTTT	CASNRRAWNTEAFF
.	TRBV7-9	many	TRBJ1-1	TGTGCCAGCAGCTCGAACGGTTGGGGAGGGGACACTGAAGCTTTCTTT	CASSSNGWGGDTEAFF
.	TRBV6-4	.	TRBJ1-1	TGTGCCAGCAGTGACTCTGCCCCGAACACCCGGAACACTGAAGCTTTCTTT	CASSDSAPNTRNTEAFF
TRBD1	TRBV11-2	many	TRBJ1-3	TGTGCCAGCAGCCCCCTGACAGGGCCTGGAAACACCATATATTTT	CASSPLTGPGNTIYF
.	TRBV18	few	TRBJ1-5	TGTGCCAGCTCACCTCCGGGTAGCAATCAGCCCCAGCATTTT	CASSPPGSNQPQHF
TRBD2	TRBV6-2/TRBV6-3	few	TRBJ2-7	TGTGCCAGCAGCTGGACTAGCGCGATATACGAGCAGTACTTC	CASSWTSAIYEQYF
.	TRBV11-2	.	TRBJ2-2	TGTGCCAGCAGCTTAGAGTATTATTCGAACACCGGGGAGCTGTTTTTT	CASSLEYYSNTGELFF
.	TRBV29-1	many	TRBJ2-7	TGCAGCGTTGAAGATAGCGGAGAAGGGTACGAGCAGTACTTC	CSVEDSGEGYEQYF
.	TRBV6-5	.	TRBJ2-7	TGTGCCAGCAGTTACAGGCTTTCCTCCTACGAGCAGTACTTC	CASSYRLSSYEQYF
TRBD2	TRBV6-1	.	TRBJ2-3	TGTGCCAGCAGTGAAGCCCCTAGCGGGAGTGGAGATACGCAGTATTTT	CASSEAPSGSGDTQYF
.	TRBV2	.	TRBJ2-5	TGTGCCAGCACCCAGGCGTTGGGCCAAGAGACCCAGTACTTC	CASTQALGQETQYF
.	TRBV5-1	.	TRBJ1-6	TGCGCCAGCAGCTTGGACAGACCTAATTCACCCCTCCACTTT	CASSLDRPNSPLHF
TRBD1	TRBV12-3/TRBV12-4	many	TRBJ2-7	TGTGCCAGCAGTTTAGGACAGGGGGCGGACGAGCAGTACTTC	CASSLGQGADEQYF
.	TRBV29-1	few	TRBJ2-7	TGCAGCGTTGAAGAAGAGACTGGCTACGAGCAGTACTTC	CSVEEETGYEQYF
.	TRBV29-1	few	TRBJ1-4	TGCAGCGTTGAACAGGGAATCGGTTCTCGTGAAAAACTGTTTTTT	CSVEQGIGSREKLFF